This TCR beta chain was recorded in a study of CD8+ T cells in alopecia areata. Study-wide results and limits: Against the mouse data, patients shared TCRs less clearly, possibly for HLA reasons. Across lesional scalp, and particularly alopecia totalis/universalis, clonality surpassed that of normal scalp.

Trimming took 5 bases from V and 5 from J, leaving 13 bases between them. The CDR3 is 14 amino acids. Germline V CDR1 and CDR2: LNHNV, YYDKDF (reference sequence). With respect to this clone: Its target is not known.

Following extraction, RNA underwent reverse transcription to cDNA, which served as the sequencing template. TCRdb keeps only in-frame clones here, not all; method: immunoSEQ multiplex PCR. The data contain 160,000 or so clones, 45% to 55% of them singletons. Individuals with alopecia areata gave both lesional scalp punch biopsies and peripheral blood for collection. Here the sequenced sample was CD8+ T cells sorted from blood, taken at week 0. J is TRBJ2-1 and V is TRBV15; perhaps TRBD1 as D (6 bases). The sequence was collected from a human donor with alopecia areata. DNA for the CDR3: TGTGCCACCAGCCTTACAGGGTCCCACAATGAGCAGTTCTTC. Amino acids: CATSLTGSHNEQFF.